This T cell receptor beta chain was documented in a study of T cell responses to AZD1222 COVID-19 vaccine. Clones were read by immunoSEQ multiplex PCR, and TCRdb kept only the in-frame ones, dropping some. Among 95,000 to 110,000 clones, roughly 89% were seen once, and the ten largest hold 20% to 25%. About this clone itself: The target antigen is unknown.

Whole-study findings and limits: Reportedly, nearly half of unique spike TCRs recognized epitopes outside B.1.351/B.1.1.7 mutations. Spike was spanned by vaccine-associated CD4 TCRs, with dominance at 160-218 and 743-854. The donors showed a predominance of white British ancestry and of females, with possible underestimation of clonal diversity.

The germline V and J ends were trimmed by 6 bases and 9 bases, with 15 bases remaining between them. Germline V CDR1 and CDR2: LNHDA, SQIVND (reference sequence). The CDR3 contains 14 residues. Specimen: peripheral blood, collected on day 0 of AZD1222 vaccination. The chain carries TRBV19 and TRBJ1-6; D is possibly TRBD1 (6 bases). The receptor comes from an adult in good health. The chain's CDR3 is CASRPQGSPSPLHF. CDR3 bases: TGTGCCAGTAGACCACAGGGCTCTCCTTCACCCCTCCACTTT. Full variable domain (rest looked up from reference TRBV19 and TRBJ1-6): DGGITQSPKYLFRKEGQNVTLSCEQNLNHDAMYWYRQDPGQGLRLIYYSQIVNDFQKGDIAEGYSVSREKKESFPLTVTSAQKNPTAFYLCASRPQGSPSPLHFGNGTRLTVT.